This passage covers 14 T cell receptor beta chains from one sample sequenced in a study of control samples from healthy donors and cancer patients. Some clones are missing from TCRdb's copy, which holds only in-frame ones; the method was immunoSEQ multiplex PCR. The sample lists about 140,000 clones, roughly 90% seen once, with over 4.5% in the top ten. Sequencing was done on a sample of blood. Receptors were obtained from a man younger than 40 in good health.

CDR3 protein: CASSPRDGKYGYTF. CDR3 DNA: TGTGCCAGCAGCCCGAGGGACGGCAAATATGGCTACACCTTC. The chain recombines TRBV7-2 with TRBJ1-2, with D maybe TRBD1 (5 bases). The CDR3 runs to 14 residues. Germline loops: CDR1 SGHTA, CDR2 FQGNSA. V lost 5 bases and J 5 bases, leaving 15 bases between the germline ends.

The rearrangement links TRBV4-2 to TRBJ1-2; perhaps TRBD1 as D (6 bases). The CDR3 has 16 amino acids. Trimming shortened V by 0 bases and J by 5 bases, and 16 bases separated the two germline ends. Germline V gene data show CDR1 as LGHNA and CDR2 as YNFKEQ. DNA of the CDR3: TGTGCCAGCAGCCAAGATATTGGGGGCCGAGGATATGGCTACACCTTC. It translates to CASSQDIGGRGYGYTF.

J is TRBJ2-7 and V is TRBV5-1; TRBD1 matches at 9 bases. Unmatched junction bases numbered 4, after V lost 2 bases and J lost 4 bases. Germline CDR1 is SGHRS and CDR2 is YFSETQ. This CDR3 contains 14 residues. This CDR3 is CASSFTGGGYEQYF. The CDR3 nucleotides read TGCGCCAGCAGCTTTACAGGGGGCGGGTACGAGCAGTACTTC.

This clone was picked up one time. This chain uses TRBV7-9 with TRBJ2-1; 8 bases agree with TRBD1. The CDR3 loop spans 14 amino acids. Per germline, CDR1 SEHNR and CDR2 FQNEAQ (reference sequence). Unmatched junction bases numbered 5, after V lost 2 bases and J lost 8 bases. CDR3 in amino acids: CASSLFQGAHEQFF. CDR3 in DNA: TGTGCCAGCAGCTTATTCCAGGGGGCGCATGAGCAGTTCTTC.

V gene TRBV9 combines with J gene TRBJ2-7; D could derive from TRBD1 or TRBD2 (5 bases each). This CDR3 comprises 13 residues. Germline V CDR1 and CDR2: SGDLS, YYNGEE. Between the trimmed V and J ends, which lost 0 bases and 5 bases, there was a span of 9 bases. CDR3 sequence reads: CASSVAGTNEQYF. Here the CDR3 DNA reads TGTGCCAGCAGCGTAGCTGGGACCAACGAGCAGTACTTC.

The rearrangement links TRBV6-1 to TRBJ1-2; the D is unclear. Trimming cost V 0 bases and J 4 bases, with 6 bases left between them. Germline CDR1 and CDR2: MNHNS and SASEGT. The CDR3 consists of 13 residues. The CDR3 reads CASSEAGLYGYTF. The CDR3 region has the DNA TGTGCCAGCAGTGAAGCGGGCCTCTATGGCTACACCTTC.

The CDR3 sequence: CASSQEYIQRGPGTGELFF. CDR3 nucleotide sequence: TGCGCCAGCAGCCAAGAGTATATCCAGCGGGGCCCGGGTACCGGGGAGCTGTTTTTT. The V call is TRBV4-1, the J call TRBJ2-2, with 7 nucleotides matching TRBD2. With 0 bases clipped from V and 5 bases from J, the junction kept 15 bases outside the gene matches. From germline, CDR1 is MGHRA and CDR2 YSYEKL. CDR3 length: 19 amino acids.

The rearrangement links TRBV9 to TRBJ2-7, with TRBD1 matching 8 bases. This CDR3 comprises 15 residues. CDR1 SGDLS and CDR2 YYNGEE come from the germline V gene. The trim removed 0 bases at V and 2 bases at J, leaving 4 bases unmatched. This chain's CDR3 is CASSVAPTGAYEQYF. CDR3 sequence (DNA): TGTGCCAGCAGCGTAGCTCCGACAGGGGCCTACGAGCAGTACTTC. Drawing the rest from reference TRBV9 and TRBJ2-7, the complete variable domain is DSGVTQTPKHLITATGQRVTLRCSPRSGDLSVYWYQQSLDQGLQFLIQYYNGEERAKGNILERFSAQQFPDLHSELNLSSLELGDSALYFCASSVAPTGAYEQYFGPGTRLTVT.

The chain combines TRBV19 with TRBJ2-1; 9 nucleotides line up with TRBD2. CDR3 length: 16 amino acids. Trimming at V came to 5 bases and at J to 7 bases, leaving 12 bases not matched to a gene. Germline V gene data show CDR1 as LNHDA and CDR2 as SQIVND (reference sequence). The CDR3 nucleotides read TGTGCCAGTAGTCCGACGCCGGCGGGAGGGTTTAATGAGCAGTTCTTC. Its translation: CASSPTPAGGFNEQFF.

The gene calls are TRBV6-1 and TRBJ2-3; either TRBD1 or TRBD2 may fit D (5 bases each). V gave up 3 bases and J gave up 1 base, with 11 bases separating them. Germline values: CDR1 MNHNS, CDR2 SASEGT. This CDR3 comprises 15 residues. The chain's CDR3 is CASSEGVGGTDTQYF. Written as DNA, the CDR3 is TGTGCCAGCAGTGAGGGGGTGGGCGGCACAGATACGCAGTATTTT.

The V gene is TRBV7-6, the J gene TRBJ2-7; unclear D gene. The CDR3 consists of 13 residues. The germline CDR1 and CDR2 sequences are SGHVS and FNYEAQ. The V end was cut by 5 bases, the J end by 2 bases, with 10 bases between. The DNA for the CDR3 is TGTGCCAGCAGCACCACTCAAGCCTACGAGCAGTACTTC. Translated, it gives CASSTTQAYEQYF.

V gene TRBV7-9 combines with J gene TRBJ1-3, with D unresolved. CDR3 length: 13 residues. The germline V and J ends were trimmed by 1 base and 4 bases, with 5 bases remaining between them. The V gene's germline CDR1 is SEHNR and CDR2 FQNEAQ (reference sequence). The CDR3 DNA is TGTGCCAGCAGCTTAGGGCTCGGAAACACCATATATTTT. It yields the protein CASSLGLGNTIYF.

The gene calls are TRBV7-2 and TRBJ2-5; D call uncertain. Germline-derived CDR1 and CDR2 are SGHTA and FQGNSA. The ends were cut back, 6 bases at V and 5 bases at J, with 19 bases in the middle. This CDR3 is 15 amino acids long. CDR3 nucleotides: TGTGCCAGCAGTGCAATGGACCGCCTTACGGAGACCCAGTACTTC. Protein product: CASSAMDRLTETQYF.

DNA of the CDR3: TGTGCCAGCAGCCTACCTAGGGGGTCTAATGAAAAACTGTTTTTT. Translation: CASSLPRGSNEKLFF. The V call is TRBV7-9, the J call TRBJ1-4; weak D call: TRBD1 (6 bases). The CDR3 contains 15 residues. Germline V gene data show CDR1 as SEHNR and CDR2 as FQNEAQ (reference sequence). V was cut by 5 bases and J by 3 bases, with 13 bases left in between.